The 22 T cell receptor beta chains given below trace back to one sample, sequenced in a study of blood T cells in healthy people across ages. The use of a sample-barcoded 5' primer and a J-beta primer mix characterized a second PCR of roughly 7 to 12 cycles. TCRdb independently ran MiXCR on the 5' RACE reads; one entry per CDR3 protein. Among over 450,000 distinct CDR3 sequences listed, 24% were seen once. This sample also belongs to another study, concerning T cells of mothers and their children.

The sample comprised blood. The source of these receptors is a boy aged 5-17 years in good health.

The chain has TRBV2 and TRBJ1-5; D is possibly TRBD1 (5 bases). This CDR3 comprises 14 residues. The germline V gene encodes CDR1 SNHLY and CDR2 FYNNEI. Between the trimmed V and J ends, which lost 6 bases and 5 bases, there was a span of 14 bases. This CDR3 reads CASSEGRADQPQHF. DNA for the CDR3: TGTGCCAGCAGCGAGGGCAGGGCTGATCAGCCCCAGCATTTT.

This clonotype has a count of ten or more. V gene TRBV7-2 combines with J gene TRBJ2-5; TRBD2 matches at 9 bases. The V gene's germline CDR1 is SGHTA and CDR2 FQGNSA. The CDR3 contains 15 residues. Unmatched junction bases numbered 6, after V lost 1 base and J lost 6 bases. The CDR3 loop reads CASSLEGTSMKTQYF. The CDR3 bases are TGTGCCAGCAGCTTAGAAGGGACTAGCATGAAGACCCAGTACTTC.

This clonotype was observed a few times. The V call is TRBV12-3 or TRBV12-4, the J call TRBJ2-5; D possibly corresponds to TRBD2 (6 bases). Trimming removed 9 bases from V and 1 base from J, with 21 bases in between. The length of the CDR3 is 16 residues. CDR3 DNA: TGTGCCAGTAGTCCCGACGGGAGTCGATTCCAAGAGACCCAGTACTTC. Its translation: CASSPDGSRFQETQYF.

V usage is TRBV28 and J usage is TRBJ2-5, with 10 positions matching TRBD2. In germline, CDR1 is MDHEN, CDR2 SYDVKM. The CDR3 loop spans 15 amino acids. The V gene end was trimmed by 4 bases and the J gene end by 4 bases; junction bases not matched to a gene: 6. CDR3 nucleotide sequence: TGTGCCAGCAGTTCCACCCTAGCGGGAGCAGAGACCCAGTACTTC. Translated: CASSSTLAGAETQYF.

This clonotype was counted only a few times. The chain uses TRBV18 and TRBJ2-7; D ambiguous. Germline V lookup: CDR1 KGHSH, CDR2 LQKENI. CDR3 length: 14 residues. V was clipped by 0 bases and J by 2 bases, with 8 bases between them. The CDR3 coding sequence is TGTGCCAGCTCACCACCGCAGAGAACCTACGAGCAGTACTTC. Its protein product is CASSPPQRTYEQYF.

This clonotype was observed a handful of times. The rearrangement links TRBV20-1 to TRBJ2-7, with no clear D. CDR3 length: 14 residues. CDR1 is DFQATT and CDR2 is SNEGSKA in the germline V gene (reference sequence). V was shortened by 8 bases and J by 0 bases, with 17 bases between the two germline ends. CDR3 sequence reads: CSIPLVRSSYEQYF. The CDR3 DNA is TGCAGTATCCCTTTGGTCAGGAGCTCCTACGAGCAGTACTTC.

This clonotype was seen a handful of times. Sequence at one end of the junction differs from germline and may be a read error. Written as DNA, the CDR3 is TGTGCCAGAAGTACCGGGACTAGCCCCGGGAATGAGCGGTTCTTC. It specifies CARSTGTSPGNERFF. V and J are TRBV5-3 and TRBJ2-5, with 9 bases aligning to TRBD2. TRBV5-3 is an ORF for which the function is uncertain. This CDR3 has 15 residues.

As for this clonotype: Because it lacks the conserved phenylalanine or tryptophan at the end, this CDR3 is likely a read error. V is TRBV12-3 or TRBV12-4 and J is TRBJ1-5, with D possibly being TRBD1 (6 bases). This CDR3 has 14 amino acids. V was cut by 8 bases and J by 5 bases, with 16 bases left in between. In DNA form, the CDR3 reads TGTGCCAGCTCGACAGGCCCTCTAGATCAGCCCCAGCATCTT. It is translated as CASSTGPLDQPQHL.

This clonotype was seen more than once but under ten times. This chain connects TRBV19 to TRBJ2-3; D is perhaps TRBD2 (5 bases). The length of the CDR3 is 12 residues. The V end was cut by 1 base, the J end by 14 bases, with 13 bases between. CDR1 is LNHDA, CDR2 SQIVND, per germline (reference sequence). The CDR3 bases are TGTGCCAGTAGTATAGTTGGCGGGCCCCGGTATTTT. Its translation: CASSIVGGPRYF.

For this clonotype: A junction end diverges from the germline sequence, so it may reflect a read error. The rearrangement links TRBV7-2 to TRBJ1-3, with 7 bases fitting TRBD1. The CDR3 extends over 14 amino acids. Germline-derived CDR1 and CDR2 are SGHTA and FQGNSA. This CDR3 reads CASSATGSANTIYF. The CDR3 DNA follows: TGTGCCAGCAGCGCGACAGGGTCTGCAAACACCATATATTTT.

This clonotype was seen only once. This chain joins TRBV7-3 and TRBJ2-1, with TRBD2 identical over 7 bases. Germline V lookup: CDR1 SGHTA, CDR2 FQGTGA. V lost 3 bases, J lost 1 base, and 6 bases stayed unmatched. The CDR3 is 16 amino acids. The CDR3 loop is CASSFSIAGSYNEQFF. The CDR3 DNA reads TGTGCCAGCAGCTTTAGTATAGCGGGTTCCTACAATGAGCAGTTCTTC.

This clonotype turned up a few times. J is TRBJ2-5 and V is TRBV5-6, with D tentatively TRBD1 or TRBD2 (5 bases each). The CDR3 runs 15 residues. Looked up from germline, CDR1 is SGHDT and CDR2 is YYEEEE. Trimming took 4 bases from V and 2 from J, leaving 15 bases between them. In DNA form, the CDR3 reads TGTGCCAGCAGCCGGACGTGGGGCGGGCAAGAGACCCAGTACTTC. This encodes CASSRTWGGQETQYF.

This clonotype appeared many times. This chain links TRBV7-3 with TRBJ2-5; the D gene could be TRBD1 or TRBD2 (5 bases each). The germline CDR1 and CDR2 sequences are SGHTA and FQGTGA. V was cut by 4 bases and J by 2 bases, with 14 bases left in between. The CDR3 extends over 15 amino acids. CDR3 sequence reads: CASSSFPGPQETQYF. In nucleotides, the CDR3 is TGTGCCAGCAGCTCATTTCCGGGGCCACAAGAGACCCAGTACTTC.

The CDR3 region has the DNA TGTGCCAGCAGTTTGCGAGCAGGGACGGGTGAAAAACTGTTTTTT. Its translation: CASSLRAGTGEKLFF. This sequence joins TRBV12-3 or TRBV12-4 and TRBJ1-4; a weak D match, TRBD1 (5 bases). The CDR3 sequence is 15 residues long. The V gene lost 3 bases and the J gene lost 7 bases, with 15 bases spanning the gap.

The sample holds a few counts of this clonotype. The J gene is TRBJ2-5, the V gene TRBV13; D remains ambiguous. The CDR3 covers 14 residues. The germline V gene has CDR1 PRHDT and CDR2 FYEKMQ (reference sequence). V was cut by 0 bases and J by 5 bases, with 10 bases left in between. The CDR3 spells CASSLGWGAETQYF. CDR3 bases: TGTGCCAGCAGCTTAGGATGGGGTGCGGAGACCCAGTACTTC.

This sequence joins TRBV4-3 and TRBJ2-3; TRBD1 or TRBD2 may be the D gene (6 bases each). Germline V gives CDR1 LGHNA, CDR2 YSLEER. The ends were cut back, 3 bases at V and 3 bases at J, with 19 bases in the middle. The CDR3 has 17 residues. In DNA form, the CDR3 reads TGCGCCAGCAGCCATAATCACGGGGGCAGGGAAACAGATACGCAGTATTTT. Protein sequence: CASSHNHGGRETDTQYF.

The DNA of the CDR3 is TGTGCCAGCAGCAACGTTGGACTAGCAGGAGAGACCCAGTACTTC. It translates to CASSNVGLAGETQYF. This sequence joins TRBV7-2 and TRBJ2-5; 8 bases are shared with TRBD2. V trimming: 5 bases; J trimming: 4 bases; junction bases outside the gene matches: 9. The V gene's germline CDR1 is SGHTA and CDR2 FQGNSA. The CDR3 is made up of 15 amino acids.

This clonotype was seen only a few times. The J gene is TRBJ2-1, the V gene TRBV7-6; D might be TRBD2 (5 bases). The V gene's germline CDR1 is SGHVS and CDR2 FNYEAQ. The ends were cut back, 1 base at V and 4 bases at J, with 20 bases in the middle. The CDR3 extends over 18 amino acids. The CDR3 sequence is CASSLDRPRALGYNEQFF. CDR3 nucleotides: TGTGCCAGCAGCTTAGATCGTCCGCGGGCCCTAGGATACAATGAGCAGTTCTTC.

The chain combines TRBV4-3 with TRBJ1-2, with D unresolved. This CDR3 contains 15 residues. Looked up from germline, CDR1 is LGHNA and CDR2 is YSLEER. V dropped 0 bases and J dropped 8 bases, with 16 bases sitting between them. As DNA, the CDR3 is TGCGCCAGCAGCCAAGATCTCCGGGGATCAGGCGGCTACACCTTC. Residues: CASSQDLRGSGGYTF.

This clonotype was picked up one time. Sequence at one end of the junction differs from germline and may be a read error. The chain couples TRBV6-6 to TRBJ2-1; 7 positions match TRBD1. This CDR3 has 13 residues. Germline values: CDR1 MNHNY, CDR2 SVGAGI (reference sequence). The CDR3 DNA reads as TGTGCCATCCGGGACAGCTCCCACAATGAGCAGTTCTTC. This encodes CAIRDSSHNEQFF.

This clonotype was counted a few times. The V and J genes are TRBV13 and TRBJ2-3, with D maybe TRBD2 (6 bases). V shed 0 bases and J shed 4 bases, with 8 bases lying between them. CDR3 length equals 14 residues. Germline CDR1 and CDR2: PRHDT and FYEKMQ (reference sequence). This CDR3 reads CASSLGGSSDTQYF. CDR3 DNA: TGTGCCAGCAGCTTAGGCGGGAGCTCAGATACGCAGTATTTT.

This clonotype occurred many times. The chain carries TRBV12-3 or TRBV12-4 and TRBJ2-1; TRBD2 matches at 9 bases. V was clipped by 1 base and J by 0 bases; unmatched bases: 4. The CDR3 is 17 residues long. The CDR3 DNA sequence: TGTGCCAGCAGTTTAGGTCCTAGCGGGGACTCCTACAATGAGCAGTTCTTC. Protein product: CASSLGPSGDSYNEQFF.